The 18 T cell receptor beta chains listed next were all sequenced from one sample in a study of blood T cell repertoires in COVID-19. Sequencing used immunoSEQ multiplex PCR; TCRdb keeps in-frame clones, though not all of them. The data hold 150,000 or so clones, with about 81% observed a single time. The sample was peripheral blood. All receptors derive from a human donor in a cohort sampled during active COVID-19.

The gene calls are TRBV7-9 and TRBJ2-4; D is perhaps TRBD1 (6 bases). Per germline, CDR1 SEHNR and CDR2 FQNEAQ (reference sequence). V was shortened by 8 bases and J by 6 bases, with 14 bases between the two germline ends. The CDR3 contains 13 residues. CDR3 region: CASPDRMTNIQYF. The CDR3 nucleotides are TGTGCCAGCCCTGACAGGATGACAAACATTCAGTACTTC.

The V and J genes are TRBV7-8 and TRBJ1-1, with 7 nucleotides matching TRBD1. Trimming removed 6 bases from V and 7 bases from J; junction bases left unmatched: 8. The length of the CDR3 is 13 residues. The germline gives CDR1 SGHVS, CDR2 FQNEAQ. The CDR3 loop is CASSQDRFGEAFF. The CDR3, as DNA: TGTGCCAGCAGTCAGGACAGGTTCGGTGAAGCTTTCTTT.

V and J are TRBV5-6 and TRBJ2-1; D remains ambiguous. This CDR3 spans 16 amino acids. The germline V gene encodes CDR1 SGHDT and CDR2 YYEEEE. The germline V and J ends were trimmed by 3 bases and 6 bases, with 19 bases remaining between them. CDR3 protein: CASSSFTHLTGNEQFF. The CDR3 DNA follows: TGTGCCAGCAGCTCATTCACACACCTCACGGGCAATGAGCAGTTCTTC.

V gene TRBV6-5 combines with J gene TRBJ2-1, with no clear D. Between the trimmed V and J ends, which lost 0 bases and 2 bases, there was a span of 8 bases. From germline, CDR1 is MNHEY and CDR2 SVGAGI. The CDR3 runs to 15 residues. CDR3 in DNA: TGTGCCAGCAGTTACTCTCTCTCTACCTACAATGAGCAGTTCTTC. It codes for CASSYSLSTYNEQFF.

CDR3 sequence reads: CASSPRDRESRAYF. The CDR3 nucleotides read TGTGCCAGCAGCCCCCGGGACAGGGAATCTCGCGCCTACTTC. The chain uses TRBV9 and TRBJ2-7; TRBD1 matches at 9 bases. Per germline, CDR1 SGDLS and CDR2 YYNGEE. CDR3 length: 14 residues. Trimming cost V 4 bases and J 13 bases; bases outside gene matches: 15.

This clone was found once. This chain uses TRBV10-3 with TRBJ2-7; D call uncertain. V lost 3 bases and J 7 bases, leaving 10 bases between the germline ends. This CDR3 has 12 residues. Germline CDR1 ENHRY, CDR2 SYGVKD. DNA for the CDR3: TGTGCCATCAGTGACACTTCTCGGGAGCAGTACTTC. Its translation is CAISDTSREQYF.

The chain couples TRBV27 to TRBJ1-4; D is possibly TRBD1 (6 bases). CDR1 is MNHEY and CDR2 is SMNVEV in the germline V gene (reference sequence). This CDR3 spans 15 amino acids. V shed 6 bases and J shed 1 base, with 12 bases lying between them. The CDR3 DNA is TGTGCCAGCAGCCCCATACAGGGAACTAATGAAAAACTGTTTTTT. Amino acid sequence: CASSPIQGTNEKLFF.

This chain connects TRBV7-2 to TRBJ1-3; the match to TRBD1 covers 7 bases. This CDR3 has 17 amino acids. Germline V lookup: CDR1 SGHTA, CDR2 FQGNSA. With V trimmed by 5 bases and J by 0 bases, 10 bases remained unmatched. CDR3: CASSANRGVYSGNTIYF. Written as DNA, the CDR3 is TGTGCCAGCAGCGCAAACAGGGGCGTTTACTCTGGAAACACCATATATTTT.

This sequence joins TRBV29-1 and TRBJ2-5, with 7 nucleotides matching TRBD1. The CDR3 totals 16 residues. Germline CDR1 is SQVTM and CDR2 is ANQGSEA. Germline trimming cut 4 bases from V and 9 bases from J; bases unmatched to any gene: 20. The CDR3 region has the DNA TGCAGCGTTGCGGGCGCCGCTGGACAGGATTTGGGGGCCCAGTACTTC. It translates to CSVAGAAGQDLGAQYF.

This clone has a handful of counts. The V and J genes are TRBV19 and TRBJ2-1; a possible D gene is TRBD2 (6 bases). Germline CDR1 reads LNHDA; CDR2 reads SQIVND (reference sequence). The CDR3 extends over 11 amino acids. V was pared by 7 bases and J by 6 bases, with 7 bases between. CDR3 DNA sequence: TGTGCCAGTACCGGGAGCAATGAGCAGTTCTTC. Translated: CASTGSNEQFF.

CDR3 sequence (DNA): TGTGCCAGTAGTATTCTGGGAGTCGCGAGCACAGATACGCAGTATTTT. Its protein product is CASSILGVASTDTQYF. This rearrangement joins TRBV19 to TRBJ2-3; TRBD2 is a possible D gene (5 bases). The CDR3 is made up of 16 amino acids. Trimming removed 3 bases from V and 0 bases from J, with 13 bases in between. CDR1 and CDR2 (germline): LNHDA, SQIVND (reference sequence).

The rearrangement uses TRBV7-2 and TRBJ2-7; the D gene is possibly TRBD2 (5 bases). From germline, CDR1 is SGHTA and CDR2 FQGNSA. The CDR3 is made up of 15 amino acids. The V and J ends lost 4 bases and 0 bases respectively, with 13 bases between them. CDR3 sequence reads: CASSSAGRASYEQYF. CDR3 sequence (DNA): TGTGCCAGCAGCTCGGCCGGGCGGGCCTCCTACGAGCAGTACTTC. Full variable domain (outside the CDR3, taken from reference TRBV7-2 and TRBJ2-7): GAGVSQSPSNKVTEKGKDVELRCDPISGHTALYWYRQSLGQGLEFLIYFQGNSAPDKSGLPSDRFSAERTGGSVSTLTIQRTQQEDSAVYLCASSSAGRASYEQYFGPGTRLTVT.

The chain employs TRBV5-1 and TRBJ2-5; perhaps TRBD1 as D (6 bases). Trimming pared 1 base from V and 0 bases from J, leaving 7 bases between. CDR3 length equals 14 residues. Germline V gives CDR1 SGHRS, CDR2 YFSETQ. CDR3 bases: TGCGCCAGCAGCTTGCAGGGGTACCAAGAGACCCAGTACTTC. Amino acids: CASSLQGYQETQYF.

The chain joins TRBV27 to TRBJ2-1; unclear D gene. The V gene lost 3 bases and the J gene lost 8 bases, with 17 bases spanning the gap. The CDR3 extends over 15 amino acids. The V gene's germline CDR1 is MNHEY and CDR2 SMNVEV (reference sequence). CDR3 region: CASSFSLVRYYEQFF. In DNA, the CDR3 is TGTGCCAGCAGTTTCAGTTTGGTCCGTTATTATGAGCAGTTCTTC.

The chain employs TRBV3-1 (or the pseudogene TRBV3-2) and TRBJ2-5; possibly TRBD2 for D (6 bases). V was cut by 5 bases and J by 1 base, with 11 bases left in between. The CDR3 consists of 14 residues. Germline V gene lookup returns CDR1 LGHDT and CDR2 YNNKEL (reference sequence). The CDR3 here is CASSGGGTQETQYF. The DNA of the CDR3 is TGTGCCAGCAGCGGCGGAGGGACCCAAGAGACCCAGTACTTC.

V usage is TRBV4-3 and J usage is TRBJ2-2, with 9 bases lining up with TRBD1. V lost 9 bases, J lost 4 bases, and 15 bases stayed unmatched. CDR1 is LGHNA, CDR2 YSLEER, per germline. The CDR3 has 17 residues. CDR3 region: CARKQGARLKGTGELFF. DNA for the CDR3: TGCGCCAGAAAACAGGGGGCTCGTCTGAAAGGCACCGGGGAGCTGTTTTTT.

The chain carries TRBV6-5 and TRBJ2-7, with 7 bases lining up with TRBD1. Germline CDR1 is MNHEY and CDR2 is SVGAGI. CDR3 length: 13 residues. Losses at the gene ends were 2 bases for V and 11 bases for J; bases not matched to a gene: 9. The CDR3 coding sequence is TGTGCCAGCAGTTACCCCGAAGGGGGCCCGAAGTACTTC. This gives the protein CASSYPEGGPKYF.

V usage is TRBV9 and J usage is TRBJ2-2; the match to TRBD2 covers 15 bases. Germline values: CDR1 SGDLS, CDR2 YYNGEE. J was trimmed by 3 bases and V by 4 bases; bases with no gene match: 10. The CDR3 is 19 amino acids. The CDR3 region is CASSPHGLAGGRDTGELFF. As DNA, the CDR3 is TGTGCCAGCAGCCCCCATGGACTAGCGGGGGGGCGGGACACCGGGGAGCTGTTTTTT.